This T cell receptor (beta chain) originates from a study of CD8 T cells in Susac syndrome. The germline V gene encodes CDR1 MDHEN and CDR2 SYDVKM. V was trimmed by 1 base and J by 0 bases, leaving 4 bases between them. The CDR3 is 14 amino acids. The RNA input was 0.5 to 1 ug, and it was reverse transcribed with random hexamers. TCRdb independently ran MiXCR on the immunoSEQ multiplex PCR reads; one entry per CDR3 protein. The sample lists tens of thousands of distinct CDR3 sequences, over 95% occurring once. The TCR sequence derives from a human donor with multiple sclerosis. Sequencing used CD4+ T cells from PBMCs. V gene TRBV28 combines with J gene TRBJ1-3; D gene ambiguous. CDR3 nucleotide sequence: TGTGCCAGCAGTTTATATAGCTCTGGAAACACCATATATTTT. Translated, it gives CASSLYSSGNTIYF.